Each of the 22 T cell receptor beta chains below was sequenced from the same sample in a study of blood T cell repertoires in COVID-19. Only in-frame clones appear in the TCRdb table, and some are missing; sequencing was by immunoSEQ multiplex PCR. The sample has around 330,000 clones; around nine tenths are singletons. The sample consisted of PBMCs or T cells enriched from blood (not recorded which). These receptors were taken from a man between 60 and 75 years old who had recovered from COVID-19.

This clone was counted between two and nine times. The chain recombines TRBV4-3 with TRBJ1-3; D is unclear. V was shortened by 0 bases and J by 0 bases, with 9 bases between the two germline ends. Looked up from germline, CDR1 is LGHNA and CDR2 is YSLEER. This CDR3 comprises 16 residues. The CDR3 reads CASSQDRVFSGNTIYF. The CDR3 coding sequence is TGCGCCAGCAGCCAAGATCGAGTTTTCTCTGGAAACACCATATATTTT.

This clone was detected a few times. The chain uses TRBV5-4 and TRBJ1-2; unclear D gene. V lost 3 bases and J 7 bases, leaving 25 bases between the germline ends. Germline V gives CDR1 SGHNT, CDR2 YYREEE (reference sequence). This CDR3 has 17 residues. As DNA, the CDR3 is TGTGCCAGCAGCTCCGTTGGCGGCGGCCACTCTTTTGGTGGCTACACCTTC. Translating it yields CASSSVGGGHSFGGYTF. The entire variable domain, with the rest obtained from reference TRBV5-4 and TRBJ1-2, is as follows: ETGVTQSPTHLIKTRGQQVTLRCSSQSGHNTVSWYQQALGQGPQFIFQYYREEENGRGNFPPRFSGLQFPNYSSELNVNALELDDSALYLCASSSVGGGHSFGGYTFGSGTRLTVV.

This chain uses TRBV6-1 with TRBJ1-2; no firm D call. The germline V and J ends were trimmed by 1 base and 6 bases, with 9 bases remaining between them. CDR1 and CDR2 (germline): MNHNS, SASEGT. The length of the CDR3 is 13 residues. In DNA, the CDR3 is TGTGCCAGCAGTGAAGTCGTCTGGCATGGCTACACCTTC. Amino acids: CASSEVVWHGYTF.

The chain employs TRBV2 and TRBJ2-7; D unresolved. Germline CDR1 SNHLY, CDR2 FYNNEI. The V end lost 3 bases, the J end lost 1 base, and 10 bases lay between the germline ends. CDR3 length: 14 amino acids. The CDR3 spells CASSELGGSYEQYF. DNA for the CDR3: TGTGCCAGCAGTGAGCTCGGCGGATCCTACGAGCAGTACTTC.

The gene calls are TRBV19 and TRBJ1-2; D is unclear. Germline V CDR1 and CDR2: LNHDA, SQIVND (reference sequence). The CDR3 sequence is 13 residues long. V was pared by 0 bases and J by 5 bases, with 7 bases between. The chain's CDR3 is CASSIDEGYGYTF. In nucleotides, the CDR3 is TGTGCCAGTAGTATAGACGAGGGATATGGCTACACCTTC.

This chain connects TRBV19 to TRBJ1-1, with 9 bases lining up with TRBD1. The germline V gene encodes CDR1 LNHDA and CDR2 SQIVND (reference sequence). The CDR3 spans 16 residues. V gave up 6 bases and J gave up 5 bases; unmatched junction bases: 13. The DNA for the CDR3 is TGTGCCAGTAGGGTCCTTCCAGACAGGGGGGGGACTGAAGCTTTCTTT. It encodes CASRVLPDRGGTEAFF.

The chain has TRBV2 and TRBJ2-7; TRBD1 is a possible D gene (6 bases). CDR1 SNHLY and CDR2 FYNNEI come from the germline V gene. The CDR3 is 14 amino acids. V lost 8 bases and J 6 bases, leaving 20 bases between the germline ends. The CDR3 DNA follows: TGTGCCAGCGGGCTTATTCAGGGGTCGGGCGAGCAGTACTTC. Translating it yields CASGLIQGSGEQYF. The full variable domain, with the rest looked up from reference TRBV2 and TRBJ2-7, is EPEVTQTPSHQVTQMGQEVILRCVPISNHLYFYWYRQILGQKVEFLVSFYNNEISEKSEIFDDQFSVERPDGSNFTLKIRSTKLEDSAMYFCASGLIQGSGEQYFGPGTRLTVT.

The rearrangement links TRBV5-6 to TRBJ2-7, with D perhaps TRBD1 (6 bases). Germline V gene data show CDR1 as SGHDT and CDR2 as YYEEEE. CDR3 length equals 13 residues. The germline V and J ends were trimmed by 4 bases and 5 bases, with 13 bases remaining between them. For the CDR3, the DNA is TGTGCCAGCAGCCGACGAAGGGGGAACGAGCAGTACTTC. The encoded protein is CASSRRRGNEQYF.

This clone has more than one count but fewer than ten. The genes are TRBV6-4 and TRBJ2-1, with D maybe TRBD1 (5 bases). Trimming cost V 0 bases and J 5 bases, with 5 bases left between them. This CDR3 is 13 amino acids long. From germline, CDR1 is MRHNA and CDR2 SNTAGT. As DNA, the CDR3 is TGTGCCAGCAGTGACTCGGACAACAATGAGCAGTTCTTC. It specifies CASSDSDNNEQFF.

This chain connects TRBV7-3 to TRBJ2-1; 10 bases map to TRBD2. The CDR3 length is 16 residues. CDR1 and CDR2 from the germline V gene are SGHTA and FQGTGA. V dropped 5 bases and J dropped 6; count of bases not matched to a gene: 10. DNA of the CDR3: TGTGCCAGCAGCCCTACCCTGGCTAGCGGGAGCAATGAGCAGTTCTTC. Protein: CASSPTLASGSNEQFF. Full variable domain (outside the CDR3, taken from reference TRBV7-3 and TRBJ2-1): GAGVSQTPSNKVTEKGKYVELRCDPISGHTALYWYRQSLGQGPEFLIYFQGTGAADDSGLPNDRFFAVRPEGSVSTLKIQRTERGDSAVYLCASSPTLASGSNEQFFGPGTRLTVL.

The V and J genes are TRBV20-1 and TRBJ2-7; D might be TRBD2 (6 bases). Germline V gene sequence: CDR1 DFQATT, CDR2 SNEGSKA (reference sequence). The CDR3 totals 14 residues. Trimming took 3 bases from V and 3 from J, leaving 15 bases between them. The CDR3 sequence: CSASEGTGVYEQYF. The CDR3 nucleotides are TGCAGTGCTAGTGAAGGGACGGGAGTCTACGAGCAGTACTTC.

The V call is TRBV5-4, the J call TRBJ2-4, with TRBD2 identical over 9 bases. Germline-derived CDR1 and CDR2 are SGHNT and YYREEE (reference sequence). J gave up 5 bases and V 4 bases, and 4 bases lay outside the gene matches. This CDR3 is built from 14 residues. CDR3 sequence: CASSGRGGENIQYF. CDR3 coding DNA: TGTGCCAGCAGCGGGCGGGGGGGGGAAAACATTCAGTACTTC.

The V gene is TRBV5-4, the J gene TRBJ1-4; possible D gene TRBD1, 6 bases. This CDR3 spans 13 amino acids. Germline loops: CDR1 SGHNT, CDR2 YYREEE (reference sequence). Trimming removed 3 bases from V and 6 bases from J, with 9 bases in between. The CDR3, as DNA: TGTGCCAGCAGCTCCCGGACAGATGAAAAACTGTTTTTT. Encoded protein: CASSSRTDEKLFF. The variable domain in full, with the rest retrieved from reference TRBV5-4 and TRBJ1-4, is ETGVTQSPTHLIKTRGQQVTLRCSSQSGHNTVSWYQQALGQGPQFIFQYYREEENGRGNFPPRFSGLQFPNYSSELNVNALELDDSALYLCASSSRTDEKLFFGSGTQLSVL.

The chain joins TRBV6-2 or TRBV6-3 to TRBJ2-1; D gene ambiguous. Trimming left V 0 bases short and J 4 bases short, with 13 bases between. CDR3 length equals 16 residues. Germline loops: CDR1 MNHEY, CDR2 SVGEGT. The CDR3 protein is CASSYSEVAGYNEQFF. CDR3 DNA sequence: TGTGCCAGCAGTTACTCAGAGGTAGCCGGATACAATGAGCAGTTCTTC.

This chain links TRBV19 with TRBJ2-3, with 8 bases identical to TRBD1. The CDR3 covers 14 residues. V lost 6 bases to trimming and J lost 2 bases; unmatched junction nucleotides: 4. Germline-derived CDR1 and CDR2 are LNHDA and SQIVND (reference sequence). CDR3 in amino acids: CASSDRGYTDTQYF. For the CDR3, the DNA is TGTGCCAGTAGCGACAGGGGTTACACAGATACGCAGTATTTT.

The table lists this clone with a count of one. This chain joins TRBV9 and TRBJ1-6; D might be TRBD1 (6 bases). The CDR3 runs 14 residues. V lost 1 base to trimming and J lost 9 bases, with 11 bases between them. Germline values: CDR1 SGDLS, CDR2 YYNGEE. CDR3 sequence: CASSVQGSRSPLHF. CDR3 sequence (DNA): TGTGCCAGCAGCGTACAGGGGTCTCGTTCACCCCTCCACTTT. The complete variable domain, with remaining parts taken from reference TRBV9 and TRBJ1-6, reads DSGVTQTPKHLITATGQRVTLRCSPRSGDLSVYWYQQSLDQGLQFLIQYYNGEERAKGNILERFSAQQFPDLHSELNLSSLELGDSALYFCASSVQGSRSPLHFGNGTRLTVT.

The genes are TRBV2 and TRBJ1-2, with a weak D call TRBD1 (6 bases). Per germline, CDR1 SNHLY and CDR2 FYNNEI. The germline V and J ends were trimmed by 4 bases and 3 bases, with 9 bases remaining between them. This CDR3 comprises 13 residues. CDR3 protein: CASSVQGYYGYTF. The CDR3, as DNA: TGTGCCAGCAGTGTACAGGGATACTATGGCTACACCTTC.

This rearrangement joins TRBV5-1 to TRBJ1-1, with a tentative D call TRBD1 (5 bases). This CDR3 spans 14 amino acids. CDR1 and CDR2 (germline): SGHRS, YFSETQ. V shed 1 base and J shed 3 bases, with 10 bases lying between them. This CDR3 is CASSLQGPDTEAFF. CDR3 nucleotides: TGCGCCAGCAGCTTGCAGGGTCCGGACACTGAAGCTTTCTTT. The full variable domain, completed using reference TRBV5-1 and TRBJ1-1, is KAGVTQTPRYLIKTRGQQVTLSCSPISGHRSVSWYQQTPGQGLQFLFEYFSETQRNKGNFPGRFSGRQFSNSRSEMNVSTLELGDSALYLCASSLQGPDTEAFFGQGTRLTVV.

J is TRBJ2-1 and V is TRBV5-8; maybe TRBD1 (6 bases). Germline V lookup: CDR1 SGHTS, CDR2 YDEGEE. The CDR3 consists of 15 residues. Trimming took off 1 base at V and 5 bases at J, with 13 bases between the two ends. CDR3 nucleotides: TGTGCCAGCAGCTTGACCGGGACAACAAACAATGAGCAGTTCTTC. It codes for CASSLTGTTNNEQFF.

The rearrangement joins TRBV4-3 to TRBJ2-1, with 9 bases identical to TRBD1. V was pared by 5 bases and J by 6 bases, with 2 bases of the junction left unmatched. CDR3 size: 13 residues. CDR1 is LGHNA, CDR2 YSLEER, per germline. In DNA, the CDR3 is TGCGCCAGCAGCTGGGACAGGGTCAATGAGCAGTTCTTC. Encoded protein: CASSWDRVNEQFF.

This clone showed up just once. The gene calls are TRBV5-1 and TRBJ2-7, with D maybe TRBD2 (5 bases). Germline V CDR1 and CDR2: SGHRS, YFSETQ. The CDR3 has 18 amino acids. V lost 4 bases and J lost 0, with 23 bases in between. This CDR3 is CASSTRVRSGQSSYEQYF. The CDR3 DNA sequence: TGCGCCAGCAGCACTAGGGTACGGTCCGGCCAGAGCTCCTACGAGCAGTACTTC.

The CDR3 spells CASSQAGYSGELFF. The CDR3 nucleotides are TGTGCCAGCAGCCAAGCAGGGTACAGCGGGGAGCTGTTTTTT. This chain links TRBV4-2 with TRBJ2-2, with TRBD1 as a possible D gene (5 bases). Germline V gives CDR1 LGHNA, CDR2 YNFKEQ. V lost 1 base, J lost 7 bases, and 10 bases lay in between. The CDR3 runs to 14 residues.